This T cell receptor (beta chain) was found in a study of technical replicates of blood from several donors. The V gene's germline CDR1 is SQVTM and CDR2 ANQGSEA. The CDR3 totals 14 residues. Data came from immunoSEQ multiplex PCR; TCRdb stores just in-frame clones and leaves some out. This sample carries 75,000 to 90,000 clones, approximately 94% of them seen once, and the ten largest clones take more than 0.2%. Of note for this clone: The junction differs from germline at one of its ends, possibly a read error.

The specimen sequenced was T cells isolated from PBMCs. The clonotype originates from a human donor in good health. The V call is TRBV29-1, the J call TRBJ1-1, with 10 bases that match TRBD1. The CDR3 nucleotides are TGCAGCGCTGAAGAGACAGGGGGCGGCACTGAAGCTTTCTTT. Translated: CSAEETGGGTEAFF.